The 12 T cell receptor beta chains reported below all come from one sample, sequenced in a study of shared clonotypes between healthy human individuals. Clones were sequenced by immunoSEQ multiplex PCR, and TCRdb holds only the in-frame ones, with some missing. There are approximately 1.9 million clones in the sample; 93% occur only once, and about 1.7% lies in the top ten. Naive CD8 cells, CD45RO-negative and positively selected for CCR7, excluded terminally differentiated effector memory CD45RA+ cells. The sequencing input was naive CD8+ T cells from PBMCs. All receptors derive from a man between 18 and 29 years old in good health. Some clones in this sample may be carry-over from other donors' samples.

The chain has TRBV3-2 and TRBJ2-1. TRBV3-2 is a pseudogene segment. This CDR3 spans 9 amino acids. This chain's CDR3 is CASPTSQFF. CDR3 coding DNA: TGTGCCAGTCCAACCTCTCAGTTCTTC.

The chain uses TRBV19 and TRBJ2-5, with 8 positions matching TRBD1. CDR1 and CDR2 (germline): LNHDA, SQIVND (reference sequence). V dropped 1 base and J dropped 4; count of bases not matched to a gene: 14. CDR3 length equals 18 residues. CDR3 in DNA: TGTGCCAGTAGTATAGCTCTAAGGGGCAGGGGGCCGGGAGAGACCCAGTACTTC. Translation: CASSIALRGRGPGETQYF.

This chain links TRBV28 with TRBJ1-2; D not resolved. Germline-derived CDR1 and CDR2 are MDHEN and SYDVKM. CDR3 length: 15 amino acids. V lost 8 bases to trimming and J lost 4 bases, with 20 bases between them. The CDR3, as DNA: TGTGCCAGCGGGTTGACTGCGGCTCTGATCTATGGCTACACCTTC. Translated, it gives CASGLTAALIYGYTF.

The V and J genes are TRBV7-8 and TRBJ2-1; TRBD1 might be the D (6 bases). V gave up 5 bases and J gave up 0 bases, with 17 bases separating them. The CDR3 consists of 17 residues. Looked up from germline, CDR1 is SGHVS and CDR2 is FQNEAQ. As DNA, the CDR3 is TGTGCCAGCAGCAAGAACAGGGACCCCCTCTCCTACAATGAGCAGTTCTTC. Encoded protein: CASSKNRDPLSYNEQFF.

V usage is TRBV27 and J usage is TRBJ2-1, with D perhaps TRBD2 (5 bases). The CDR3 contains 17 residues. In germline, CDR1 is MNHEY, CDR2 SMNVEV (reference sequence). The V gene lost 0 bases and the J gene lost 4 bases, with 16 bases spanning the gap. In DNA form, the CDR3 reads TGTGCCAGCAGTTTATCCTTGGGAGTCGTGGGGTACAATGAGCAGTTCTTC. Translating gives CASSLSLGVVGYNEQFF.

V gene TRBV9 combines with J gene TRBJ2-5; D not resolved. This CDR3 has 15 amino acids. Trimming cost V 1 base and J 1 base, with 11 bases left between them. In germline, CDR1 is SGDLS, CDR2 YYNGEE. Here the CDR3 reads CASSVLGAAQETQYF. As DNA, the CDR3 is TGTGCCAGCAGCGTACTAGGAGCCGCCCAAGAGACCCAGTACTTC.

J is TRBJ1-2 and V is TRBV7-9; D gene ambiguous. Between the trimmed V and J ends, which lost 6 bases and 8 bases, there was a span of 16 bases. Germline assignment: CDR1 SEHNR and CDR2 FQNEAQ (reference sequence). This CDR3 region has 13 residues. The CDR3 loop reads CASRPLGPDGYTF. The CDR3 coding sequence is TGTGCCAGCAGGCCACTTGGCCCGGACGGCTACACCTTC.

The rearrangement uses TRBV7-3 and TRBJ1-4; D is unclear. The CDR3 is made up of 17 amino acids. V was trimmed by 2 bases and J by 2 bases, leaving 15 bases between them. CDR1 SGHTA and CDR2 FQGTGA come from the germline V gene. The CDR3 loop reads CASSLSGQADTNEKLFF. CDR3 in DNA: TGTGCCAGCAGCTTATCCGGCCAGGCCGATACTAATGAAAAACTGTTTTTT. The whole variable domain, remainder taken from reference TRBV7-3 and TRBJ1-4, is GAGVSQTPSNKVTEKGKYVELRCDPISGHTALYWYRQSLGQGPEFLIYFQGTGAADDSGLPNDRFFAVRPEGSVSTLKIQRTERGDSAVYLCASSLSGQADTNEKLFFGSGTQLSVL.

The chain combines TRBV27 with TRBJ1-5; maybe TRBD1 (6 bases). Looked up from germline, CDR1 is MNHEY and CDR2 is SMNVEV (reference sequence). The CDR3 is 16 residues long. Trimming pared 5 bases from V and 6 bases from J, leaving 20 bases between. In DNA, the CDR3 is TGTGCCAGCAGTGATTCAATGTCAGGGGAGGGTCAGCCCCAGCATTTT. This encodes CASSDSMSGEGQPQHF.

The gene calls are TRBV5-1 and TRBJ2-1; 12 bases fit TRBD2. J lost 7 bases, V lost 7 bases, and 6 bases had no gene match. Germline V gene sequence: CDR1 SGHRS, CDR2 YFSETQ. The CDR3 runs 14 residues. The CDR3 nucleotides are TGCGCCAGCTCACTAGCGGGAGGAGTTAATGAGCAGTTCTTC. It yields the protein CASSLAGGVNEQFF.

The chain has TRBV27 and TRBJ2-7, with D perhaps TRBD1 (7 bases). The germline V and J ends were trimmed by 3 bases and 6 bases, with 12 bases remaining between them. The CDR3 covers 13 residues. Germline CDR1 reads MNHEY; CDR2 reads SMNVEV (reference sequence). The CDR3 DNA reads as TGTGCCAGCAGTTTCACAGGGGAGGCCGAGCAGTACTTC. This codes for CASSFTGEAEQYF.

This sequence joins TRBV4-1 and TRBJ1-1, with D possibly matching TRBD1 (5 bases). The length of the CDR3 is 15 residues. Germline CDR1 and CDR2: MGHRA and YSYEKL. V shed 1 base and J shed 6 bases, with 15 bases lying between them. CDR3: CASSQGLGGWPEAFF. DNA for the CDR3: TGCGCCAGCAGCCAAGGGCTCGGGGGGTGGCCTGAAGCTTTCTTT.